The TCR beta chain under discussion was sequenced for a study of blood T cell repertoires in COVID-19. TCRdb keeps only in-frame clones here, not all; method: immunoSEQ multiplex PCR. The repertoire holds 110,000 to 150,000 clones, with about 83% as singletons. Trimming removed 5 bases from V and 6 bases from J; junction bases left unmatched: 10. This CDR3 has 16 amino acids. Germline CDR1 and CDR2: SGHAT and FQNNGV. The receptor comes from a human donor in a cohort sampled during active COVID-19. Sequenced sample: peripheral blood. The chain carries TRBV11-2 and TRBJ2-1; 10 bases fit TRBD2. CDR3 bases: TGTGCCAGCAGCGGAACACTAGCGGGAATTGGCAATGAGCAGTTCTTC. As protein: CASSGTLAGIGNEQFF.